These T cell receptor beta chains were read from a single sample in a study of vaccination effects on CD4 cells after COVID-19. For these receptors, no antigen is known. TCRdb keeps only in-frame clones here, not all; method: immunoSEQ multiplex PCR. Counted here are some 26,000 clones, around 73% occurring once; the ten biggest clones make up roughly 9.6%. The source was CD4+ T cells from PBMCs cultured without peptide, collected before COVID-19 vaccination. Every receptor here comes from a human donor who received a COVID-19 vaccine. Each CDR3 is given with its conserved first and last residue. The order of the fields is V gene, clone size, J gene, D gene, CDR3 DNA, CDR3 protein. The D gene is left open where the match is weak. Not every row has a clone size; where given, it reads once, few, many or a size class.

TRBV5-1,-,TRBJ2-5,TRBD2,TGCGCCAGCAGCTTGGGTCTAGCGGTGCAAGAGACCCAGTACTTC,CASSLGLAVQETQYF
TRBV3-1/TRBV3-2,few,TRBJ1-2,-,TGTGCCAGCAGCCAAGATCCAGGGAATTTAGGCTACACCTTC,CASSQDPGNLGYTF
TRBV5-1,few,TRBJ1-2,-,TGCGCCAGCAGCTCACGACAGGCCTTCTATGGCTACACCTTC,CASSSRQAFYGYTF
TRBV6-5,-,TRBJ2-3,TRBD2,TGTGCCAGCAGTTACGGCCCGCGGGAGGGCCAAGATACGCAGTATTTT,CASSYGPREGQDTQYF
TRBV19,-,TRBJ2-5,TRBD1,TGTGCCAGTAGTAGGACAGGGGGCCAAGAGACCCAGTACTTC,CASSRTGGQETQYF
TRBV19,-,TRBJ1-5,-,TGTGCCAGTAGTATAGGTCGGGGCCCCGATCAGCCCCAGCATTTT,CASSIGRGPDQPQHF
TRBV3-1/TRBV3-2,few,TRBJ2-7,-,TGTGCCAGCAGCCAAGACCTGTGGGAGCAGTACTTC,CASSQDLWEQYF
TRBV30,-,TRBJ2-1,TRBD2,TGTGCCTGGAGTCCAGCGGGAAGGGCCTACAATGAGCAGTTCTTC,CAWSPAGRAYNEQFF
TRBV28,once,TRBJ2-1,-,TGTGCCAGCACCTCTCCCGGACGCCCGGTGAGCTCCTACAATGAGCAGTTCTTC,CASTSPGRPVSSYNEQFF
TRBV12-2,-,TRBJ1-2,-,TGTGCAAGCCCGGACAGGGTCAGGCCTGGTGGCTACACCTTC,CASPDRVRPGGYTF
TRBV28,-,TRBJ1-2,-,TGTGCCAGCAGTTCGGCCTCAAACTATGGCTACACCTTC,CASSSASNYGYTF
TRBV7-8,-,TRBJ1-5,-,TGTGCCAGCAGAGGGGGAGGGGAACCGGTGGGCAATCAGCCCCAGCATTTT,CASRGGGEPVGNQPQHF
TRBV25-1,-,TRBJ2-5,-,TGTGCCAGCAGTGATGCCAGGGGGGCAGAGACCCAGTACTTC,CASSDARGAETQYF
TRBV15,-,TRBJ1-2,-,TGTGCCACCAGCATAGACACCTATGGCTACACCTTC,CATSIDTYGYTF
TRBV6-5,-,TRBJ1-6,-,TGTGCCAGCAGTAGAGACAGCTCCTATAATTCACCCCTCCACTTT,CASSRDSSYNSPLHF
TRBV7-2,few,TRBJ2-1,-,TGTGCCAGCAGCTTAGCGGGAGGATACAATGAGCAGTTCTTC,CASSLAGGYNEQFF
TRBV18,-,TRBJ1-1,-,TGTGCCAGCTCACCACAGGGCAACCCTGAAGCTTTCTTT,CASSPQGNPEAFF
TRBV19,once,TRBJ2-3,-,TGTGCCAGTAGTATGGGAGCTGGGGGCCAGGGTACGCAGTATTTT,CASSMGAGGQGTQYF
TRBV28,-,TRBJ1-6,TRBD1,TGTGCCAGCAGCTCCCTCTCCCCCGGGACAGGGAAGCCACCCCTCCACTTT,CASSSLSPGTGKPPLHF
TRBV28,-,TRBJ2-5,TRBD1,TGTGCCAGCAGTAGACAGGGCCAAGAGACCCAGTACTTC,CASSRQGQETQYF
TRBV27,once,TRBJ2-5,TRBD2,TGTGCCAGCAGTTTATTGTCGGGGCTGGCTAGCGGGAGTGAGACCCAGTACTTC,CASSLLSGLASGSETQYF
TRBV4-1,once,TRBJ2-3,-,TGCGCCAGCAGCCGGAGGACCCCCGCGGCAGATACGCAGTATTTT,CASSRRTPAADTQYF
TRBV27,few,TRBJ1-5,-,TGTGCCAGCAGTCCTAACAATCAGCCCCAGCATTTT,CASSPNNQPQHF
TRBV5-4,-,TRBJ2-5,-,TGTGCCAGCAGCTTGGCCTTCAAGTCAGAGACCCAGTACTTC,CASSLAFKSETQYF
TRBV5-1,-,TRBJ1-1,-,TGCGCCAGCAGCTTGGCGAGTCGGGATAACACTGAAGCTTTCTTT,CASSLASRDNTEAFF
TRBV7-9,-,TRBJ1-1,-,TGTGCCAGCAGCTTAACAGGGCTGAACACTGAAGCTTTCTTT,CASSLTGLNTEAFF
TRBV7-9,-,TRBJ1-2,-,TGTGCCAGCAGCTTCCCAGGCAATGGGGGCTACACCTTC,CASSFPGNGGYTF
TRBV28,-,TRBJ1-6,-,TGTGCCACCGGGTCGAGCTCCTATAATTCACCCCTCCACTTT,CATGSSSYNSPLHF
TRBV4-2,-,TRBJ1-4,-,TGTGCCAGCAGCCCCGGCCCGCCACCGCTTAATGAAAAACTGTTTTTT,CASSPGPPPLNEKLFF
TRBV5-6,-,TRBJ2-1,TRBD2,TGTGCCAGCAGCTCTTTAGGAGGGACTAGATATGAGCAGTTCTTC,CASSSLGGTRYEQFF
TRBV5-4,-,TRBJ2-5,-,TGTGCCAGCAGCTCCGACAGACAAGAGACCCAGTACTTC,CASSSDRQETQYF
TRBV19,-,TRBJ1-3,-,TGTGCCAGTAGCCCCGAGCGAGGTGGCTCTGGAAACACCATATATTTT,CASSPERGGSGNTIYF
TRBV4-3,-,TRBJ2-1,TRBD2,TGCGCCAGCAGCCAAGATAGTCGGCTAGCGGGGGGAGGTGAGCAGTTCTTC,CASSQDSRLAGGGEQFF
TRBV7-6,-,TRBJ2-7,-,TGTGCCAGCAGCCGTACCTCAGGACAGCTCGCCTACGAGCAGTACTTC,CASSRTSGQLAYEQYF
TRBV9,-,TRBJ2-2,TRBD2,TGTGCCAGCAGCGGAAAGCGGGGGGGAGGAGTAACCGGGGAGCTGTTTTTT,CASSGKRGGGVTGELFF
TRBV12-3/TRBV12-4,-,TRBJ1-5,-,TGTGCCAGCAGGCCTGACAGTGGTCAGCCCCAGCATTTT,CASRPDSGQPQHF
TRBV7-9,once,TRBJ1-1,-,TGTGCCAGCAGCTTAGCAGGGAGGGGTGAAGCTTTCTTT,CASSLAGRGEAFF
TRBV3-1/TRBV3-2,few,TRBJ1-1,TRBD1,TGTGCCAGCAGCCCCAGGACAGGAGGGAACACTGAAGCTTTCTTT,CASSPRTGGNTEAFF
TRBV25-1,-,TRBJ1-6,TRBD1,TGTGCCAGCAGTCAAGGACAGGGAAGCTCCTATAATTCACCCCTCCACTTT,CASSQGQGSSYNSPLHF
TRBV6-5,-,TRBJ1-2,TRBD1,TGTGCCAGCAGTTACAGGGGGCCTAACTATGGCTACACCTTC,CASSYRGPNYGYTF
TRBV10-3,-,TRBJ1-5,-,TGTGCCATCAGTGAGTCGGTAGGTCTCAGGATCAATCAGCCCCAGCATTTT,CAISESVGLRINQPQHF
TRBV11-2,-,TRBJ1-6,-,TGTGCCAGCAGCTTCAGGACATTCAATAATTCACCCCTCCACTTT,CASSFRTFNNSPLHF
TRBV4-3,-,TRBJ2-2,TRBD1,TGCGCCAGCAGCCCCCTAGGACAGGGGTACACCGGGGAGCTGTTTTTT,CASSPLGQGYTGELFF
TRBV11-2,-,TRBJ2-4,-,TGTGCCAGCAGCGAAGAGGGCAGGGGATCCTTAGCCAAAAACATTCAGTACTTC,CASSEEGRGSLAKNIQYF
TRBV5-1,-,TRBJ1-1,-,TGCGCCAGCAGCTTGGCAGCGGCGAACACTGAAGCTTTCTTT,CASSLAAANTEAFF
TRBV2,-,TRBJ1-5,-,TGTGCCAGCTCTTCAGGGTTGGAGCCCCAGCATTTT,CASSSGLEPQHF
TRBV5-1,-,TRBJ1-2,TRBD1,TGCGCCAGCAGCTCCAGACAGGGGGCTAACTATGGCTACACCTTC,CASSSRQGANYGYTF
TRBV5-1,few,TRBJ2-5,TRBD1,TGCGCCAGCAGCCGCGGACAGGGGGAGACCCAGTACTTC,CASSRGQGETQYF
TRBV18,-,TRBJ1-5,-,TGTGCCAGCTCACCAGGGACCAATCAGCCCCAGCATTTT,CASSPGTNQPQHF
TRBV28,few,TRBJ2-7,-,TGTGCCAGCACCCGGGGGCGTCTCGAGCAGTACTTC,CASTRGRLEQYF
TRBV18,-,TRBJ1-2,-,TGTGCCAGCTCACCGGGAGAGGATTATGGCTACACCTTC,CASSPGEDYGYTF
TRBV7-9,-,TRBJ1-6,TRBD1,TGTGCCAGCAGCTTAGGCACAGGGGTGGGGAGGGATTCACCCCTCCACTTT,CASSLGTGVGRDSPLHF
TRBV5-1,-,TRBJ2-3,TRBD1,TGCGCCAGCAGCTTGGGTCGTCAGGGGGCAGATACGCAGTATTTT,CASSLGRQGADTQYF
TRBV7-2,-,TRBJ2-7,-,TGTGCCAGCAGCCGCGGGGCCTACGAGCAGTACTTC,CASSRGAYEQYF
TRBV5-6,few,TRBJ1-5,-,TGTGCCAGCACCCGGTGGGGCAATCAGCCCCAGCATTTT,CASTRWGNQPQHF